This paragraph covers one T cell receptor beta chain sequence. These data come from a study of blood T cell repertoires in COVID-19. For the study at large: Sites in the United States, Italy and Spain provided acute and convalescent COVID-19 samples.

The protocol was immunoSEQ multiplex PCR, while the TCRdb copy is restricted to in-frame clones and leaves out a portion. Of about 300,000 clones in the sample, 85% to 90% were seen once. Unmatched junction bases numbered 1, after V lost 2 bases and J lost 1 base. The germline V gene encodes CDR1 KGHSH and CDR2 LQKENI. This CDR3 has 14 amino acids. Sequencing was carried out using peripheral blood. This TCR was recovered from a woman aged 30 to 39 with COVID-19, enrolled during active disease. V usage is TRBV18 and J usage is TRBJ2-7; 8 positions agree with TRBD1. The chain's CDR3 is CASSPRTGSYEQYF. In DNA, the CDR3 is TGTGCCAGCTCACCAAGGACAGGGTCCTACGAGCAGTACTTC.